This note documents a single T cell receptor beta chain sequence. This clone was detected once. Its antigen is not yet known. Base qualities are not at hand, and no much larger clone is one base apart. The record originates from a study of OX40 agonist ivuxolimab in advanced cancers. General notes on the study: Ivuxolimab was an agonistic, fully human IgG2 monoclonal antibody directed against OX40 (CD134), a costimulatory receptor. Partial responses occurred in three dose-escalation patients: two with cutaneous melanoma and one with hepatocellular carcinoma. Among the 50 to 55 dose-escalation patients, some 19 had hepatocellular carcinoma, about 15 melanoma, 9 renal cell carcinoma and 9 head and neck cancer. The purpose of peripheral TCRbeta sequencing was to test whether ivuxolimab changed TCR sequence diversity and led to clonal T-cell expansion. A male proportion of almost 85% and a mean age of approximately 61 years, ranging from 23 to 79, were recorded for the dose-escalation cohort. Intravenous ivuxolimab was administered to patients every 2 weeks at six dose levels: 0.01, 0.1, 0.3, 1.5, 3 and 10 mg/kg. The paper describes the monotherapy dose-escalation part (N of about 54 patients) of the phase I trial of ivuxolimab. Prior anti-PD-1, anti-PD-L1 or anti-CTLA-4 therapy was permitted, and 40% of dose-escalation patients had received checkpoint inhibitors.

Broad study findings and their caveats: On average, CD8+ T cells showed more expanded clones than CD4+ T cells after ivuxolimab. At doses from 0.1 to 3.0 mg/kg, clonal expansion was seen in both CD4+ and CD8+ blood T cells between baseline and week 6. In partial responders in the 0.1-3.0 mg/kg groups, normalized peripheral clonal expansion was found to be among the lowest, especially among CD8+ T cells. Low levels of normalized T-cell clonal expansion were also seen in some patients who did not respond. Antigen specificity was not determined for the clonally expanded peripheral T cells.

The trial excluded patients who had a history of autoimmune disease or were on systemic immunosuppression. Peripheral blood for TCR sequencing was drawn from every dose cohort at baseline, at cycle 4 day 1 and at cycle 7 day 1. Samples were obtained from an open-label, multicenter, first-in-human phase I dose-escalation trial of ivuxolimab. Adults with locally advanced or metastatic melanoma, renal cell, hepatocellular, or head and neck squamous cell carcinoma were enrolled in the trial. Before TCR sequencing, CD4+ T cells and CD8+ T cells were sorted from peripheral blood as separate populations. For sequencing of the TCRbeta CDR3 region, genomic DNA was extracted from the sorted cells. TCRbeta CDR3 regions were sequenced using the immunoSEQ Assay. Not all clones reach the TCRdb copy of this immuneACCESS table, which keeps in-frame sequences only. Checked studies attribute under half of the gap to unresolved V genes and leave the rest unexplained. The sample table records 50,000 or so clones; 84% of these occur just once. The top ten clonotypes cover approximately 4.4% of the sample.

Including cysteine and phenylalanine, the CDR3 has 12 amino acids. Only the CDR3 region is kept as DNA, spanning 36 bases read in frame from base 1. The germline V gene sets CDR1 to SGDLS and CDR2 to YYNGEE. V is cut by 3 bases and J by 1 base, and the space between the germline ends is 4 bases. The starting material was CD4+ or CD8+ T cells sorted from blood, obtained in a trial of the OX40 agonist ivuxolimab. The rearrangement joined TRBV9 to TRBJ1-2; the D gene cannot be named for sure. This receptor was identified in an adult with an advanced solid tumor such as melanoma, head and neck, liver or kidney cancer. The CDR3 loop reads CASSDSNYGYTF. The DNA sequence is as follows: TGTGCCAGCAGCGACAGTAACTATGGCTACACCTTC.